This entry is about one T cell receptor beta chain. Its cognate antigen is unknown. The data were obtained in a study of T cell responses to AZD1222 COVID-19 vaccine. Study conclusions and caveats: A rise in Spike-specific TCR breadth and depth followed two AZD1222 doses. The donor group comprised mostly white British people and more females; the analysis possibly underestimated clonal diversity. Unmutated variant regions reportedly attract nearly half of all spike-specific TCRs.

CDR3 length: 15 residues. CDR1 is SGHTS and CDR2 is YDEGEE in the germline V gene. Deletions cut 0 bases from V and 4 bases from J, with 13 bases between. Clones were sequenced by immunoSEQ multiplex PCR, and TCRdb holds only the in-frame ones, with some missing. Among about 130,000 clones listed, around 84% were seen once. The rearrangement uses TRBV5-8 and TRBJ1-2; D remains ambiguous. The sequence was obtained from an adult in good health. This sample comprised peripheral blood, obtained on day 0 of AZD1222 vaccination. The CDR3 reads CASSLEGSGFYGYTF. As DNA, the CDR3 is TGTGCCAGCAGCTTGGAGGGTTCGGGGTTCTATGGCTACACCTTC.